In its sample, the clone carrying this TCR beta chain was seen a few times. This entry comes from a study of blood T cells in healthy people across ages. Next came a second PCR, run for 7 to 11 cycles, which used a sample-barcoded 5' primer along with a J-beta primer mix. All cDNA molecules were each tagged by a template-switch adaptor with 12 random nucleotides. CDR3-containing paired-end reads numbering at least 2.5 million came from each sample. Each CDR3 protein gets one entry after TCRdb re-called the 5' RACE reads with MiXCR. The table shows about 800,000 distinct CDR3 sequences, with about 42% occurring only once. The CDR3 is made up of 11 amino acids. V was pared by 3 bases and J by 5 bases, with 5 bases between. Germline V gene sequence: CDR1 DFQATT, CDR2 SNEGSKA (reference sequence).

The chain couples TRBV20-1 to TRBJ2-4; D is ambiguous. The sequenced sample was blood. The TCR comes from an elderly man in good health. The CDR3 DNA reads TGCAGTGCTAGTTCTGAAAACATTCAGTACTTC. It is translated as CSASSENIQYF.